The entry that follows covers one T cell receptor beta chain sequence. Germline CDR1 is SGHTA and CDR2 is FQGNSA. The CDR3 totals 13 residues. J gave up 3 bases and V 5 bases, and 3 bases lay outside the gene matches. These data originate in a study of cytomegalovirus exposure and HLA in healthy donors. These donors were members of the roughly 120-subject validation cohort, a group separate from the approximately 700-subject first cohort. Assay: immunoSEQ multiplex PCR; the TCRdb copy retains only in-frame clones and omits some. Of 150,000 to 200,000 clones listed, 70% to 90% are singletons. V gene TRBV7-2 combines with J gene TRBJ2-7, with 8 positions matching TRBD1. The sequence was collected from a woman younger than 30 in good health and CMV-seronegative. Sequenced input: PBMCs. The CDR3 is CASSRDRLYEQYF. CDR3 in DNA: TGTGCCAGCAGCCGGGACAGGCTCTACGAGCAGTACTTC.